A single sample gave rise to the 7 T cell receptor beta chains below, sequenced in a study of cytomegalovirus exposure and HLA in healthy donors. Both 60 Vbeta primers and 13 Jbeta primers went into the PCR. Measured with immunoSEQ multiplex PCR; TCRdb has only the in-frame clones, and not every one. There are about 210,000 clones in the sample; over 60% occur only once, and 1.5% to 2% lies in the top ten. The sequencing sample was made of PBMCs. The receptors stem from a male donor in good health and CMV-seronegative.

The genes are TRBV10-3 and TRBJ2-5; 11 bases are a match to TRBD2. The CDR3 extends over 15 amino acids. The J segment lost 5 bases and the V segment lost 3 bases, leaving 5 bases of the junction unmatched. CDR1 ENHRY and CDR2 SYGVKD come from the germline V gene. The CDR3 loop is CAISDVAGGVETQYF. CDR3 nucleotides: TGTGCCATCAGTGACGTAGCGGGAGGGGTGGAGACCCAGTACTTC.

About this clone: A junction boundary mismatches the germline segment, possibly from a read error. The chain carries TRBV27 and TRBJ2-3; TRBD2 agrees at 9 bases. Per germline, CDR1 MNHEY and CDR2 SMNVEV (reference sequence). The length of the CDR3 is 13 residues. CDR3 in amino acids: CASRYQAGGHLSF. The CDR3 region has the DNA TGTGCCAGCAGGTACCAAGCGGGGGGACACCTTTCTTTT.

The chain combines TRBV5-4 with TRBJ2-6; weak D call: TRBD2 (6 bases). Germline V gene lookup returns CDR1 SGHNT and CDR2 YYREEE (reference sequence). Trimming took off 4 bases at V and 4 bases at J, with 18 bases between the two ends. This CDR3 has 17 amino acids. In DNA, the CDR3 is TGTGCCAGCAGCGGGAATACCGTGGGAGGAGGGGCCAACGTCCTGACTTTC. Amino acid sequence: CASSGNTVGGGANVLTF.

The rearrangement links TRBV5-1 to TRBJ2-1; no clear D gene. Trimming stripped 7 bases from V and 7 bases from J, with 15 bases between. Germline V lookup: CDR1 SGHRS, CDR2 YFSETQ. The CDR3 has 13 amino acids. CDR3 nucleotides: TGCGCCAGCTCTACGTATGATCTTAATGAGCAGTTCTTC. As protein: CASSTYDLNEQFF.

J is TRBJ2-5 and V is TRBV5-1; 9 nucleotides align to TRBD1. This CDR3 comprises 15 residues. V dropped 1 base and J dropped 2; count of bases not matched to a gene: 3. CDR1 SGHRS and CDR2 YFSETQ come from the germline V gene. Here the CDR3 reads CASSLTGGGQETQYF. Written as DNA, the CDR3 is TGCGCCAGCAGCTTGACAGGGGGCGGGCAAGAGACCCAGTACTTC.

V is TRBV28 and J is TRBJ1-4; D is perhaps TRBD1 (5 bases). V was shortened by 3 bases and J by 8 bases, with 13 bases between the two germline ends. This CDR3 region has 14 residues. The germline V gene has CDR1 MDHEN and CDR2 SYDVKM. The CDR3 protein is CASSFARVREKLFF. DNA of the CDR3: TGTGCCAGCAGTTTTGCCAGGGTCAGGGAAAAACTGTTTTTT.

CDR3 region: CASSRTGTGLVGDEKLFF. CDR3 DNA sequence: TGTGCCAGCAGCCGAACCGGGACAGGGTTGGTTGGGGATGAAAAACTGTTTTTT. This chain connects TRBV7-9 to TRBJ1-4; 9 bases are shared with TRBD1. Germline assignment: CDR1 SEHNR and CDR2 FQNEAQ (reference sequence). V gave up 5 bases and J gave up 6 bases; unmatched junction bases: 16. The CDR3 runs to 18 residues.